This T cell receptor beta chain appears in the sequencing data of a study of control samples from healthy donors and cancer patients (TCRdb year 2020). The library was produced with the immunoSEQ multiplex PCR assay. TCRdb's version of the immuneACCESS table is confined to in-frame rearrangements and falls short of the full clone set. An unresolved V gene accounts for under half of the shortfall where checked; the remainder is of unknown origin. In this sample the table shows 200,000 or so clones, just under 95% of which occur a single time. 1.5% of the sample goes to the ten largest clones. A note on this clone: Its antigen is still unknown. Base qualities are not at hand, and no much larger clone is one base apart.

The sequenced sample was blood. This sequence originates from a man aged 50-60 years in good health.

In nucleotide form, the sequence is TGCGCCAGCAGCCAAGGGGACAGGAGCAATCAGCCCCAGCATTTT. It codes for CASSQGDRSNQPQHF. The rearranged segments are TRBV4-3 and TRBJ1-5, and 8 junction bases match TRBD1. The germline V gene supplies CDR1 LGHNA and CDR2 YSLEER. From its cysteine to its phenylalanine, the CDR3 spans 15 amino acids. The sequence is cut down to CDR3 DNA, 45 bases in frame from base 1. Trimming leaves V shorter by 1 base and J shorter by 1 base, with the junction holding 0 bases beyond the gene matches.